The 6 T cell receptor beta chains given below trace back to one sample, sequenced in a study of monozygotic twins with inflammatory bowel disease (dated by TCRdb to the late 2010s). Libraries were built with 5' RACE. The sequencer was an Illumina HiSeq 2500. TCRdb reprocessed the reads, so every CDR3 protein sequence counts as one entry and DNA is not shown. The sample's clone listing holds over 350,000 distinct CDR3 sequences. Of the sample, 2.5% to 3% falls within the top ten clones. Sequencing used blood. All receptors come from a human donor with ulcerative colitis or Crohn's disease, or a healthy co-twin of an affected twin (not recorded which).

V usage is TRBV18 and J usage is TRBJ1-5; TCRdb picks TRBD1, but there is no DNA to check that call. Germline V gives CDR1 KGHSH, CDR2 LQKENI. This CDR3 comprises 12 residues. The CDR3 here is CASSRTGSAQHF. Variable domain in full (rest from reference TRBV18 and TRBJ1-5): NAGVMQNPRHLVRRRGQEARLRCSPMKGHSHVYWYRQLPEEGLKFMVYLQKENIIDESGMPKERFSAEFPKEGPSILRIQQVVRGDSAAYFCASSRTGSAQHFGDGTRLSIL.

The chain uses TRBV29-1 and TRBJ2-6. The CDR3 loop spans 13 amino acids. Per the germline V gene, CDR1 is SQVTM and CDR2 is ANQGSEA. CDR3 sequence: CSVHKTGANVQTF.

The chain carries TRBV20-1 and TRBJ2-2; there is no DNA to check the TCRdb D call of TRBD1. There are 16 residues in the CDR3. Germline V gene lookup returns CDR1 DFQATT and CDR2 SNEGSKA (reference sequence). The CDR3 region is CSARDVRTANTGELFF.

The J gene is TRBJ2-7, the V gene TRBV15; TCRdb gives TRBD1 as the D gene, but with no DNA this cannot be confirmed. CDR1 is LNHNV and CDR2 is YYDKDF in the germline V gene (reference sequence). The CDR3 contains 15 residues. CDR3 sequence: CATSQAGGGPYEQYF.

CDR3: CATSDPGTSYNEQFF. The chain joins TRBV24-1 to TRBJ2-1; there is no DNA to check the TCRdb D call of TRBD2. There are 15 residues in the CDR3. The V gene's germline CDR1 is KGHDR and CDR2 SFDVKD.

The chain is built from TRBV20-1 and TRBJ2-7; TCRdb picks TRBD2, but there is no DNA to check that call. Germline V gene data show CDR1 as DFQATT and CDR2 as SNEGSKA (reference sequence). The CDR3 extends over 12 amino acids. CDR3 in amino acids: CSASSPSYEQYF.